Below are 14 T cell receptor beta chains sequenced from a single sample in a study of beta chain features in type 1 diabetes. Study-wide points: People with Type 1 diabetes carried modestly yet significantly shorter TCRB CDR3s in all four CD4+ subsets.

Every isolated RNA sample was fully reverse transcribed, so sequencing captured expressed TCRB transcripts. TCRdb's copy holds only in-frame clones and misses some; the assay was immunoSEQ multiplex PCR. The table has roughly 280,000 clones, roughly 24% seen once. No antigen has been identified for these receptors. Material for sequencing was naive CD4+ T cells from blood. All receptors derive from a young woman with type 1 diabetes.

This clone was seen a handful of times. This chain uses TRBV9 with TRBJ1-2, with unresolved D. The V and J ends lost 4 bases and 4 bases respectively, with 8 bases between them. This CDR3 has 12 amino acids. Germline CDR1 and CDR2: SGDLS and YYNGEE. CDR3 in DNA: TGTGCCAGCAGCCACTCGCTCTATGGCTACACCTTC. Protein product: CASSHSLYGYTF.

This clone has only a few counts. This rearrangement joins TRBV6-4 to TRBJ2-1, with D maybe TRBD2 (5 bases). V lost 5 bases and J 5 bases, leaving 13 bases between the germline ends. Germline CDR1 reads MRHNA; CDR2 reads SNTAGT. The CDR3 is 14 residues long. The CDR3 bases are TGTGCCAGCAGTCCCGGGATCCAGGACAATGAGCAGTTCTTC. It is translated as CASSPGIQDNEQFF.

The CDR3 spells CASSEGGPTRIYGYTF. Written as DNA, the CDR3 is TGTGCCAGCAGTGAAGGGGGGCCGACACGAATCTATGGCTACACCTTC. The J gene is TRBJ1-2, the V gene TRBV2, with D possibly matching TRBD1 (6 bases). The CDR3 length is 16 residues. The germline CDR1 and CDR2 sequences are SNHLY and FYNNEI. Trimming left V 1 base short and J 4 bases short, with 16 bases between. Combining the CDR3 with reference TRBV2 and TRBJ1-2 gives the whole variable domain EPEVTQTPSHQVTQMGQEVILRCVPISNHLYFYWYRQILGQKVEFLVSFYNNEISEKSEIFDDQFSVERPDGSNFTLKIRSTKLEDSAMYFCASSEGGPTRIYGYTFGSGTRLTVV.

The rearrangement links TRBV30 to TRBJ2-5; D might be TRBD2 (5 bases). Trimming pared 6 bases from V and 2 bases from J, leaving 13 bases between. The CDR3 totals 13 residues. Germline V gene lookup returns CDR1 GTSNPN and CDR2 SVGIG (reference sequence). CDR3 amino acids: CACLGAYQETQYF. CDR3 nucleotide sequence: TGTGCCTGCCTGGGAGCTTATCAAGAGACCCAGTACTTC.

The V and J genes are TRBV4-1 and TRBJ2-7, with 8 bases fitting TRBD2. From germline, CDR1 is MGHRA and CDR2 YSYEKL. V shed 0 bases, J shed 4 bases, and the junction held 5 bases outside the gene matches. This CDR3 has 15 amino acids. The CDR3: CASSQDRREAYEQYF. In DNA, the CDR3 is TGCGCCAGCAGCCAAGATAGGCGGGAGGCTTACGAGCAGTACTTC.

The rearrangement joins TRBV29-1 to TRBJ1-1; D ambiguous. Germline CDR1 is SQVTM and CDR2 is ANQGSEA. Trimming took off 4 bases at V and 0 bases at J, with 9 bases between the two ends. This CDR3 contains 13 residues. The CDR3 reads CSVGGRLNTEAFF. CDR3 in DNA: TGCAGCGTTGGCGGGCGGCTGAACACTGAAGCTTTCTTT.

This clone turned up a few times. The CDR3 DNA reads as TGTGCCAGCAGCATCGGACTAGCCGGAACCGTCAATGAGCAGTTCTTC. As protein: CASSIGLAGTVNEQFF. This chain links TRBV7-2 with TRBJ2-1; 8 nucleotides align to TRBD2. The CDR3 covers 16 residues. From germline, CDR1 is SGHTA and CDR2 FQGNSA. V lost 5 bases, J lost 6 bases, and 12 bases stayed unmatched.

This clone came up a few times. The gene calls are TRBV15 and TRBJ1-5; D may be TRBD1 (6 bases). Per germline, CDR1 LNHNV and CDR2 YYDKDF (reference sequence). The CDR3 length is 16 residues. V lost 1 base and J lost 5, with 15 bases in between. DNA for the CDR3: TGTGCCACCAGCAGAGGGCAGGGGCTCAATTATCAGCCCCAGCATTTT. Protein sequence: CATSRGQGLNYQPQHF. Together with reference TRBV15 and TRBJ1-5, the CDR3 gives the full variable domain: DAMVIQNPRYQVTQFGKPVTLSCSQTLNHNVMYWYQQKSSQAPKLLFHYYDKDFNNEADTPDNFQSRRPNTSFCFLDIRSPGLGDTAMYLCATSRGQGLNYQPQHFGDGTRLSIL.

The table lists this clone with a few counts. This chain connects TRBV15 to TRBJ1-4; 10 bases map to TRBD1. The CDR3 extends over 15 amino acids. V lost 0 bases to trimming and J lost 8 bases; unmatched junction nucleotides: 3. Per germline, CDR1 LNHNV and CDR2 YYDKDF (reference sequence). The CDR3 sequence is CATSRDVDRGEKLFF. The CDR3 region has the DNA TGTGCCACCAGCAGAGATGTGGACAGGGGGGAAAAACTGTTTTTT.

This clone was seen a few times. J is TRBJ1-2 and V is TRBV5-4, with D tentatively TRBD1 (5 bases). This CDR3 is built from 13 residues. Trimming removed 4 bases at V and 5 bases at J, with 12 bases between. Germline CDR1 SGHNT, CDR2 YYREEE (reference sequence). The CDR3 DNA is TGTGCCAGCAGCACCCGACAGAAGTATGGCTACACCTTC. It translates to CASSTRQKYGYTF.

The genes are TRBV5-1 and TRBJ2-1; 8 bases align to TRBD2. Germline trimming cut 2 bases from V and 8 bases from J; bases unmatched to any gene: 12. Germline V lookup: CDR1 SGHRS, CDR2 YFSETQ. The CDR3 spans 16 residues. The CDR3 bases are TGCGCCAGCAGCTTCTTCACCAGCGGGAGAGGGGATGAGCAGTTCTTC. Protein: CASSFFTSGRGDEQFF.

The chain recombines TRBV30 with TRBJ2-2, with D unclear. The CDR3 has 12 residues. Trimming cost V 0 bases and J 8 bases, with 7 bases left between them. CDR1 and CDR2 (germline): GTSNPN, SVGIG (reference sequence). The CDR3: CAWSVQVGELFF. CDR3 sequence (DNA): TGTGCCTGGAGTGTGCAGGTTGGGGAGCTGTTTTTT.

This chain uses TRBV2 with TRBJ2-5; D perhaps matches TRBD1 (6 bases). Germline assignment: CDR1 SNHLY and CDR2 FYNNEI. This CDR3 has 11 amino acids. Trimming cost V 8 bases and J 11 bases, with 15 bases left between them. The CDR3 region is CASQQGGDQYF. The CDR3 DNA reads as TGTGCCAGCCAACAGGGTGGCGATCAGTACTTC.

This chain links TRBV28 with TRBJ1-2, with a tentative D call TRBD1 (6 bases). Trimming removed 8 bases from V and 1 base from J, with 11 bases in between. The CDR3 runs to 13 residues. Germline assignment: CDR1 MDHEN and CDR2 SYDVKM. In DNA form, the CDR3 reads TGTGCCAGCGGATCACAGGGTAACTATGGCTACACCTTC. It encodes CASGSQGNYGYTF.